Detailed here is one T cell receptor beta chain. The Seattle patients joined while their infection was active and were tracked longitudinally afterward. The source of the sample is a study of blood T cell repertoires in COVID-19. Study-level background: The study drew acute and convalescent COVID-19 samples from the United States, Italy and Spain.

The junction had 5 bases not matched to a gene; V was cut back by 2 bases and J by 2 bases. Germline CDR1 is KGHDR and CDR2 is SFDVKD. The CDR3 has 16 residues. Authors' processing steps: Estimated nucleated cell counts came from reference gene primer amplification. Repertoires were generated with immunoSEQ multiplex PCR, while TCRdb's copy carries only in-frame clones and drops some. Clone size and V and J calls were adopted from that table, with D and trimming inferred from the DNA. The sample records fewer than 350,000 clones, 85% to 90% being singletons. The clonotype was recovered from a woman between 25 and 40 years old with COVID-19, enrolled during active disease. The sample comprised peripheral blood. The chain joins TRBV24-1 to TRBJ2-3; 8 nucleotides match TRBD2. This CDR3 reads CATSDSLAGTTDTQYF. The CDR3 DNA reads as TGTGCCACCAGTGATTCGTTAGCGGGGACCACAGATACGCAGTATTTT.